What follows are 8 T cell receptor beta chains derived from one specimen sequenced in a study of radiotherapy plus CTLA-4 blockade in lung cancer listed by TCRdb under 2018. Libraries were built with the immunoSEQ multiplex PCR assay. Entries here come from immuneACCESS through TCRdb and include only in-frame sequences with V and J called. Some clones fail to appear in such tables; in the studies checked, an unresolved V gene covers under half of the shortfall, and the cause of the remainder is unknown. The sample table records tens of thousands of clones; approximately 86% of these occur just once. The top ten hold just over 2% of the sample. Source: peripheral blood, taken from a patient treated with radiotherapy plus ipilimumab. These TCRs come from a human donor with non-small cell lung cancer who had a partial response to radiotherapy plus ipilimumab.

This clone has just a few counts. The rearrangement uses TRBV4-1 and TRBJ1-5; D gene unclear. The CDR3 totals 15 residues. CDR1 is MGHRA, CDR2 YSYEKL, per germline. The V and J ends lost 1 base and 0 bases respectively, with 7 bases between them. The CDR3 loop reads CASSQGALSNQPQHF. CDR3 DNA: TGCGCCAGCAGCCAAGGGGCCCTTAGCAATCAGCCCCAGCATTTT.

The chain combines TRBV25-1 with TRBJ2-1, with TRBD2 as a possible D gene (5 bases). Per germline, CDR1 MGHDK and CDR2 SYGVNS. V was trimmed by 4 bases and J by 4 bases, leaving 11 bases between them. The CDR3 runs to 14 residues. The CDR3 DNA is TGTGCCAGCAGTGCTAGCTTGGGGTACAATGAGCAGTTCTTC. It translates to CASSASLGYNEQFF.

CDR3 region: CASSPGTGTDTQYF. CDR3 DNA sequence: TGTGCCAGCAGTCCCGGGACAGGCACAGATACGCAGTATTTT. The genes are TRBV28 and TRBJ2-3; 7 bases map to TRBD1. The V gene end was trimmed by 5 bases and the J gene end by 1 base; junction bases not matched to a gene: 3. Germline assignment: CDR1 MDHEN and CDR2 SYDVKM. CDR3 size: 14 residues.

The chain carries TRBV18 and TRBJ1-1; TRBD1 matches 7 bases. Germline V CDR1 and CDR2: KGHSH, LQKENI. The CDR3 has 14 amino acids. Trimming removed 3 bases from V and 3 bases from J; junction bases left unmatched: 4. The DNA for the CDR3 is TGTGCCAGCTCACCGACCAGGGGGGACACTGAAGCTTTCTTT. This encodes CASSPTRGDTEAFF.

The V call is TRBV7-8, the J call TRBJ1-5; 7 positions agree with TRBD1. Germline lookup yields CDR1 SGHVS and CDR2 FQNEAQ. This CDR3 is 15 amino acids long. Losses at the gene ends were 2 bases for V and 2 bases for J; bases not matched to a gene: 3. This chain's CDR3 is CASSLFGTGNQPQHF. For the CDR3, the DNA is TGTGCCAGCAGCTTATTTGGGACAGGCAATCAGCCCCAGCATTTT.

The chain couples TRBV13 to TRBJ2-3; 9 nucleotides align to TRBD2. The CDR3 length is 16 residues. The V and J ends lost 6 bases and 3 bases, in that order; junction bases with no gene match: 10. Germline V CDR1 and CDR2: PRHDT, FYEKMQ (reference sequence). The CDR3 bases are TGTGCCAGCAGAGGCAAGGCTAGCGGGACGACAGATACGCAGTATTTT. This gives the protein CASRGKASGTTDTQYF.

The genes are TRBV5-4 and TRBJ2-1, with D possibly matching TRBD1 (5 bases). Germline assignment: CDR1 SGHNT and CDR2 YYREEE (reference sequence). The CDR3 runs to 14 residues. V dropped 0 bases and J dropped 9 bases, with 13 bases sitting between them. The CDR3 coding sequence is TGTGCCAGCAGCTTGGAGCTCCCCCAGGGTGAGCAGTTCTTC. It translates to CASSLELPQGEQFF.

In its sample, this clone is medium-sized (0.01 to 0.1%). CDR3 sequence: CASSVGTVSTDTQYF. CDR3 sequence (DNA): TGTGCCAGTAGTGTCGGGACAGTAAGCACAGATACGCAGTATTTT. This chain links TRBV19 with TRBJ2-3; 7 nucleotides agree with TRBD1. CDR1 is LNHDA and CDR2 is SQIVND in the germline V gene (reference sequence). The CDR3 contains 15 residues. Unmatched junction bases numbered 5, after V lost 5 bases and J lost 0 bases.